This T cell receptor beta chain was recorded in a study of blood T cell repertoires in COVID-19. Study overall: Sites across the United States, Italy and Spain contributed samples from acute and convalescent COVID-19.

The repertoire was sequenced with immunoSEQ multiplex PCR; TCRdb's copy has only in-frame clones and lacks some. The sample yields roughly 200,000 clones, 84% seen once. Per the germline V gene, CDR1 is ENHRY and CDR2 is SYGVKD. With 7 bases clipped from V and 2 bases from J, the junction kept 3 bases outside the gene matches. The CDR3 extends over 14 amino acids. The chain links TRBV10-3 to TRBJ1-2; TRBD1 matches at 11 bases. What was sequenced was peripheral blood. This clonotype originated in a human donor in a cohort sampled during active COVID-19. CDR3 sequence: CAITRTGGNYGYTF. The DNA of the CDR3 is TGTGCCATCACACGGACAGGGGGCAACTATGGCTACACCTTC.